Sequencing of this T cell receptor beta chain was carried out in a study of a mutant IDH1 vaccine in newly diagnosed glioma (dated by TCRdb to the early 2020s). Background for the entire study: Of the 25 to 35 patients who were treated, about 62% were male and about 40% were female, and the mean age was approximately 40 years. Prior to enrollment, standard therapy consisting of radiotherapy alone, temozolomide alone, or radiochemotherapy with temozolomide had been administered to patients, with the combination being received by most patients. Peripheral blood was drawn at six visits: V03 (baseline), V05, V07, V10, V12 and V13. Longitudinal TCRB deep sequencing was done for some 26 treated patients, wherever samples were available for exploratory analyses.

Libraries were prepared through the immunoSEQ multiplex PCR assay. The hsTCRB Kit was used according to the manufacturer's protocol to amplify rearranged TCR beta chain sequences. Sequencing of TCRB libraries was carried out on an Illumina MiSeq. Turning to the authors' computational methods: The proprietary platform of the kit vendor was used for demultiplexing, trimming and gene mapping. Here the immuneACCESS table is served through TCRdb, limited to in-frame sequences with V and J called. Missing clones are a known gap in these copies; in checked studies unresolved V genes cover under half, and the rest lacks a known reason. V, J and clone size are taken as reported in that table, and D and trimming were inferred from the DNA itself. For this sample there are tens of thousands of clones; about three quarters appear just once. 1.8% of the sample is in the top ten clones. Interpreted using the paper, the time point label stands for: baseline, week 1 (first vaccination visit). The meaning of the sample's treatment or condition label: pre-vaccination baseline after standard-of-care therapy. Newly diagnosed WHO grade 3 or 4 IDH1-mutant astrocytomas showing loss of nuclear ATRX were present in the donors. The samples were drawn from NOA16, a multicentre, single-arm, open-label phase I trial in Germany that tested a mutant IDH1 peptide vaccine in humans for the first time. For immunogenicity testing, the blood drawn at visit V03 was used as the baseline sample. Genomic DNA for TCRB sequencing was extracted from EDTA blood using the DNeasy Blood and Tissue Kit.

From cysteine to phenylalanine, the CDR3 is 13 amino acids long. Of the read, only the CDR3 DNA is kept; its 39 bases are in frame from base 1. V is clipped by 0 bases and J by 4 bases, and the sequence between their germline boundaries is 7 bases long. CDR1 and CDR2, per the germline V gene, are SGHVS and FNYEAQ. For this clone: Its target antigen remains unknown. No base quality information exists; no much larger clone differs at one position.

General conclusions and limits of the study: Vaccine-induced immune responses across multiple MHC alleles were detected in 93.3% of patients. Selection of PBMC samples for TCRB deep sequencing was based on availability. The authors noted that analyses of patient blood samples could not be reproduced because of sample limitations. Pseudoprogression appeared unrelated to alterations in the top peripheral T cell clonotypes detected by TCRB sequencing.

Sample: PBMCs, taken from a glioma patient treated with radiotherapy, temozolomide or both. Recombination joined TRBV7-6 with TRBJ2-7; the D gene is not confidently resolved. The clonotype comes from a woman in her forties with glioma. The sequence in DNA is TGTGCCAGCAGCTTAGCGTTAACTTACGAGCAGTACTTC. It translates as CASSLALTYEQYF.